The next 5 T cell receptor beta chains were all read from a single sample in a study of blood T cell repertoires in COVID-19. The data were produced by immunoSEQ multiplex PCR, yet TCRdb's version contains in-frame clones alone and is incomplete. The table includes over 350,000 clones, roughly 85% detected once. The sequencing input was peripheral blood. These receptors were taken from a woman under 40 with active or convalescent COVID-19.

The V call is TRBV6-7, the J call TRBJ2-7; 10 nucleotides agree with TRBD1. TRBV6-7 is treated as an ORF (open reading frame) with a function not yet certain. The CDR3 has 16 amino acids. V shed 0 bases and J 6 bases; nucleotides not matched to a gene: 8. For the CDR3, the DNA is TGTGCCAGCAGTTACTCGTCCGGGGACAGGGGAAGCGAGCAGTACTTC. This sequence encodes CASSYSSGDRGSEQYF.

This chain uses TRBV6-6 with TRBJ2-3, with unresolved D. Deletions cut 8 bases from V and 5 bases from J, with 11 bases between. Germline V CDR1 and CDR2: MNHNY, SVGAGI (reference sequence). The length of the CDR3 is 12 residues. Here the CDR3 reads CASGRAQDTQYF. CDR3 coding DNA: TGTGCCAGCGGTCGGGCACAAGATACGCAGTATTTT.

This chain joins TRBV19 and TRBJ2-4, with 7 bases lining up with TRBD2. After removal of 7 bases from V and 2 bases from J, the junction contained 11 bases not matched to a gene. The germline gives CDR1 LNHDA, CDR2 SQIVND (reference sequence). The CDR3 loop spans 16 amino acids. CDR3 in DNA: TGTGCCAGTACCGCCGGGGGGAGCGGGTCCAAAAACATTCAGTACTTC. Its translation is CASTAGGSGSKNIQYF.

This rearrangement joins TRBV2 to TRBJ1-2; TRBD1 matches at 10 bases. V shed 3 bases, J shed 6 bases, and the junction held 4 bases outside the gene matches. The CDR3 loop spans 14 amino acids. Germline V gene data show CDR1 as SNHLY and CDR2 as FYNNEI. The CDR3 nucleotides read TGTGCCAGCAGTGAGATGGACAGGGGGGATGGCTACACCTTC. This encodes CASSEMDRGDGYTF.

The gene calls are TRBV16 and TRBJ1-4; 7 nucleotides agree with TRBD1. CDR1 is KGHSY and CDR2 is FQNENV in the germline V gene. J gave up 5 bases and V 4 bases, and 7 bases lay outside the gene matches. The CDR3 totals 15 residues. CDR3: CASSRNRQGNEKLFF. In nucleotides, the CDR3 is TGTGCCAGCAGCCGAAACCGACAGGGAAATGAAAAACTGTTTTTT.